The present entry profiles one T cell receptor (beta chain) with its context. Some clones are missing from TCRdb's copy, which holds only in-frame ones; the method was immunoSEQ multiplex PCR. This table holds over 200,000 clones, around nine tenths found once. There are 15 residues in the CDR3. The ends were cut back, 1 base at V and 2 bases at J, with 10 bases in the middle. Germline-derived CDR1 and CDR2 are SGHRS and YFSETQ. This sample stems from a study of blood T cell repertoires in COVID-19. Sequenced material: peripheral blood. The origin of this receptor is a man aged 55 to 69 who had recovered from COVID-19. The J gene is TRBJ1-5, the V gene TRBV5-1, with a weak D call TRBD1 (5 bases). The CDR3 DNA is TGCGCCAGCAGCTTGCAGGGTATCGGCAATCAGCCCCAGCATTTT. Amino acids: CASSLQGIGNQPQHF.